This T cell receptor beta chain was documented in a study of shared clonotypes between healthy human individuals. As for the study in general: Those who served as donors were a couple of women and a few men between the ages of 18 and 49.

Template for every sorted-subset replicate PCR totaled 200 to 250 ng DNA, tens of thousands of T cell genomes. The authors' processing: Because ImmunoSEQ provided only junction sequences with no quality scores, the filtering differed. Clones were sequenced by immunoSEQ multiplex PCR, and TCRdb holds only the in-frame ones, with some missing. V, J and clone size are taken as reported in that table, and D and trimming were inferred from the DNA itself. The top ten hold approximately 1.7% of the sample, which has about 2.1 million clones, 80% to 95% seen once. The naive CD8 population came from CD45RO-negative cells selected for CCR7, without terminally differentiated effector memory CD45RA+ cells. HIV-negative, healthy adults without recent acute infections or vaccinations were the donors. Germline values: CDR1 SGHVS, CDR2 FQNEAQ. V lost 3 bases, J lost 1 base, and 7 bases lay in between. This CDR3 comprises 14 residues.

This clonotype originated in a man aged 18 to 35 in good health. Some clones in this sample may be carry-over from other donors' samples. The sample consisted of naive CD8+ T cells from PBMCs. The chain employs TRBV7-8 and TRBJ1-5; D remains ambiguous. The CDR3 nucleotides read TGTGCCAGCAGCTTCTTTGGGAGCAATCAGCCCCAGCATTTT. Amino acids: CASSFFGSNQPQHF.